The clone carrying this T cell receptor beta chain was counted a few times. The antigen remains unidentified. Unique molecular identifiers were incorporated into the prepared TCRbeta library. One entry per CDR3 protein, called by TCRdb with MiXCR from the PCR reads. The sample includes roughly 570,000 distinct CDR3 sequences, 27% of them seen just once. CDR1 is SGHNT, CDR2 YYREEE, per germline (reference sequence). V lost 4 bases, J lost 0 bases, and 17 bases lay in between. The CDR3 spans 16 residues. The sample originates from a study of T-cell reconstitution after alpha-beta-depleted transplantation in children. Study-level findings and limits: By about two months after transplant, alpha-beta T cells reportedly arose from several hundred graft clones that had expanded. T-cell counts and diversity at one year following transplant were attributed mainly to newly produced T cells.

The chain couples TRBV5-4 to TRBJ2-7; D may be TRBD1 (6 bases). The receptor comes from a boy in the first two years of life with Wiskott-Aldrich syndrome, due to receive a stem cell transplant. The source material was PBMCs, sampled before TCRalphabeta/CD19-depleted stem cell transplant. CDR3 coding DNA: TGTGCCAGCAGCAAAGACGGACAGCAGAGCTCCTACGAGCAGTACTTC. The encoded protein is CASSKDGQQSSYEQYF.